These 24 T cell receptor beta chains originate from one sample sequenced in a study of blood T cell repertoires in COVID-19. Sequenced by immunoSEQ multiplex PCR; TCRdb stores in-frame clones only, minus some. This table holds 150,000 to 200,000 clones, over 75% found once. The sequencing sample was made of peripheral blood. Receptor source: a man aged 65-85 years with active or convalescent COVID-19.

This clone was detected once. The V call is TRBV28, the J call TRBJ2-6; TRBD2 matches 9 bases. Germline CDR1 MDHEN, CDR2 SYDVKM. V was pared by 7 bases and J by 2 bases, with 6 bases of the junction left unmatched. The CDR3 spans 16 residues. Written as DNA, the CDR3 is TGTGCCAGCATCCAGGGCGGGGGGGCTGGGGCCAACGTCCTGACTTTC. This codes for CASIQGGGAGANVLTF. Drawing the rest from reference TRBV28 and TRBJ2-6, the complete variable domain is DVKVTQSSRYLVKRTGEKVFLECVQDMDHENMFWYRQDPGLGLRLIYFSYDVKMKEKGDIPEGYSVSREKKERFSLILESASTNQTSMYLCASIQGGGAGANVLTFGAGSRLTVL.

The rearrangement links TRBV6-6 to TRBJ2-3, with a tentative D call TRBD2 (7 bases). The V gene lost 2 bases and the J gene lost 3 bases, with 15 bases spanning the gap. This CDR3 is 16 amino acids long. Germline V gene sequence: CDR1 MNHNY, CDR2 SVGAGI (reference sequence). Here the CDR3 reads CASSYGRGATTDTQYF. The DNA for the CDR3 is TGTGCCAGCAGTTACGGTCGGGGGGCGACGACAGATACGCAGTATTTT.

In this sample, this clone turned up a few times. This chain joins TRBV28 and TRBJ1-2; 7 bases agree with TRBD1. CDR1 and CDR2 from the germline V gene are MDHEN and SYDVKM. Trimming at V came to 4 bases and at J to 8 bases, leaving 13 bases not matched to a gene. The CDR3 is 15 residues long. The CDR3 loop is CASSSYPGQLNGYTF. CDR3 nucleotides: TGTGCCAGCAGTTCATACCCGGGACAGCTTAACGGCTACACCTTC.

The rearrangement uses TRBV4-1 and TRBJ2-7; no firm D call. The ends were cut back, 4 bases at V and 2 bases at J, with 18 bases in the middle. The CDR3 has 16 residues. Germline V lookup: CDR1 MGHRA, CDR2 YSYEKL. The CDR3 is CASSPTAAEKTYEQYF. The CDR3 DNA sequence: TGCGCCAGCAGCCCTACCGCGGCGGAAAAAACCTACGAGCAGTACTTC.

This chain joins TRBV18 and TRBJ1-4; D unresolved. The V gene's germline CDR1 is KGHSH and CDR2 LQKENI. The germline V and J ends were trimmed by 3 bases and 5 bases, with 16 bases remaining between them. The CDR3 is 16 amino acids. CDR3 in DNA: TGTGCCAGCTCACCGGCCAGGCCAGCAGGAAATGAAAAACTGTTTTTT. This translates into CASSPARPAGNEKLFF.

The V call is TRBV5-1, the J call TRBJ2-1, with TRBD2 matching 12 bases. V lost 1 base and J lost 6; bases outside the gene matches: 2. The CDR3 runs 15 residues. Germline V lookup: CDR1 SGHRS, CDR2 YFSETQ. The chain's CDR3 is CASSLLAGGLNEQFF. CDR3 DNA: TGCGCCAGCAGCTTGCTAGCGGGGGGGCTCAATGAGCAGTTCTTC.

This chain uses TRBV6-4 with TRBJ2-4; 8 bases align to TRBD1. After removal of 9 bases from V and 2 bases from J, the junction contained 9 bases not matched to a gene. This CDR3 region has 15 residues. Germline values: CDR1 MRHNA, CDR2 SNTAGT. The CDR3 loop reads CASMPDRVTKNIQYF. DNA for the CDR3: TGTGCCAGTATGCCGGACAGGGTGACCAAAAACATTCAGTACTTC.

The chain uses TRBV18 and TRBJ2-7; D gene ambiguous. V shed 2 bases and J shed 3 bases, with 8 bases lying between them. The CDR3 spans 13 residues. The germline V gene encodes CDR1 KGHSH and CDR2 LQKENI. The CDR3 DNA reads TGTGCCAGCTCACCAGCAGGATTCTACGAGCAGTACTTC. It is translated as CASSPAGFYEQYF.

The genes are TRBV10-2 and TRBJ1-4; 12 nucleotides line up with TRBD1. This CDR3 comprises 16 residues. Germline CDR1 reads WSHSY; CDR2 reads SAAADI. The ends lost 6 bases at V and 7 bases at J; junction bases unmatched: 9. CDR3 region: CASRRGTGGFGEKLFF. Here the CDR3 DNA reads TGCGCCAGCAGGAGGGGGACAGGGGGCTTCGGTGAAAAACTGTTTTTT.

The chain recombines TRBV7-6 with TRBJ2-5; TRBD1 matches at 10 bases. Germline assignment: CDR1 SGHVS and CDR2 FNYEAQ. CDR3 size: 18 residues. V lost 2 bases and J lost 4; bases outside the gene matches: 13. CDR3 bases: TGTGCCAGCAGCTTATCGGCGCCGGGACAGGGGAGGGGAGAGACCCAGTACTTC. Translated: CASSLSAPGQGRGETQYF.

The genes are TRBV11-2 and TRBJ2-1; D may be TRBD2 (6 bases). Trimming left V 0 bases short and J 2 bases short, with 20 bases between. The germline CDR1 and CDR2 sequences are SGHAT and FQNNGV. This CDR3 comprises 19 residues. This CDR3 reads CASSLDQRSAGSAYNEQFF. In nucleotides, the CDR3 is TGTGCCAGCAGCTTAGATCAAAGGAGCGCGGGGTCGGCCTACAATGAGCAGTTCTTC.

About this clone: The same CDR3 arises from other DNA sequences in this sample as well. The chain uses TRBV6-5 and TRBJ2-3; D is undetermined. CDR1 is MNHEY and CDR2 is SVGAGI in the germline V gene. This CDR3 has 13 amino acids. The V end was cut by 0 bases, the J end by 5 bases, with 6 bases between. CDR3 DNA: TGTGCCAGCAGTTACTCAAGAGGAGATACGCAGTATTTT. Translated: CASSYSRGDTQYF.

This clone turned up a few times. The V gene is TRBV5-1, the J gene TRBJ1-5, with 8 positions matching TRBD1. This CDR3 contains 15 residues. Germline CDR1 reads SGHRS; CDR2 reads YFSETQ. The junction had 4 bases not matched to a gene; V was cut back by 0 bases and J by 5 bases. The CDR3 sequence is CASSLGTGRDQPQHF. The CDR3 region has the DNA TGCGCCAGCAGCTTGGGGACAGGGAGAGATCAGCCCCAGCATTTT.

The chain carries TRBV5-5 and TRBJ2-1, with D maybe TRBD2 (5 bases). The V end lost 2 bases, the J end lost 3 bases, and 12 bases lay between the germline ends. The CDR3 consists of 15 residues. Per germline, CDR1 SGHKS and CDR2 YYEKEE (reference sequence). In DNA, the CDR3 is TGTGCCAGCAGCTTAGAGGGTCGGGACTACAATGAGCAGTTCTTC. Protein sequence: CASSLEGRDYNEQFF.

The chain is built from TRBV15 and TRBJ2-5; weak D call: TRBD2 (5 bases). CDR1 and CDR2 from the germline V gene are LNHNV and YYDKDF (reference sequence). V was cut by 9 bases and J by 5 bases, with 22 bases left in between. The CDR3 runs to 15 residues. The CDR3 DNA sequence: TGTGCCACTACGGTGGAGAGGGCAGGATCGGAGACCCAGTACTTC. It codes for CATTVERAGSETQYF. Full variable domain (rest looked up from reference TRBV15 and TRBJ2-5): DAMVIQNPRYQVTQFGKPVTLSCSQTLNHNVMYWYQQKSSQAPKLLFHYYDKDFNNEADTPDNFQSRRPNTSFCFLDIRSPGLGDTAMYLCATTVERAGSETQYFGPGTRLLVL.

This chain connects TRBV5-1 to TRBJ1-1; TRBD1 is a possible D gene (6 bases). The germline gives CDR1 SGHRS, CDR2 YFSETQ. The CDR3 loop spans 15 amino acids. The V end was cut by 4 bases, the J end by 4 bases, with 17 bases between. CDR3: CASSLPGGGGTEAFF. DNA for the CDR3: TGCGCCAGCAGCCTCCCGGGAGGGGGAGGCACTGAAGCTTTCTTT.

CDR3 region: CASSQPGTSGRYEQYF. CDR3 DNA sequence: TGCGCCAGCAGCCAGCCTGGGACTAGCGGGAGATACGAGCAGTACTTC. V is TRBV4-1 and J is TRBJ2-7, with 14 nucleotides matching TRBD2. The CDR3 consists of 16 residues. J lost 4 bases, V lost 3 bases, and 5 bases had no gene match. Germline CDR1 and CDR2: MGHRA and YSYEKL.

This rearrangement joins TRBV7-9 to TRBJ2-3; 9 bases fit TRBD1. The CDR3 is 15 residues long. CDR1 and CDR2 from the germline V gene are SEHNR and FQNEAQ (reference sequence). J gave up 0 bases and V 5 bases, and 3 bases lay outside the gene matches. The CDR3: CASSIGQGSTDTQYF. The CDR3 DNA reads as TGTGCCAGCAGCATCGGACAGGGGAGCACAGATACGCAGTATTTT. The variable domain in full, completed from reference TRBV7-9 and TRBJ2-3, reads DTGVSQNPRHKITKRGQNVTFRCDPISEHNRLYWYRQTLGQGPEFLTYFQNEAQLEKSRLLSDRFSAERPKGSFSTLEIQRTEQGDSAMYLCASSIGQGSTDTQYFGPGTRLTVL.

The CDR3 sequence: CASSPRGPHEQFF. In nucleotides, the CDR3 is TGTGCCAGCTCACCAAGAGGGCCCCATGAGCAGTTCTTC. The rearrangement links TRBV18 to TRBJ2-1, with D possibly matching TRBD2 (5 bases). The CDR3 is made up of 13 amino acids. Germline V CDR1 and CDR2: KGHSH, LQKENI. The V end was cut by 2 bases, the J end by 8 bases, with 10 bases between.

CDR3 sequence reads: CASSQDWSAGSAGNTIYF. The CDR3, as DNA: TGTGCCAGCAGCCAAGATTGGTCGGCGGGGTCTGCCGGAAACACCATATATTTT. The chain joins TRBV4-2 to TRBJ1-3; the D is unclear. V shed 0 bases and J shed 4 bases, with 19 bases lying between them. The CDR3 runs to 18 residues. The germline gives CDR1 LGHNA, CDR2 YNFKEQ.

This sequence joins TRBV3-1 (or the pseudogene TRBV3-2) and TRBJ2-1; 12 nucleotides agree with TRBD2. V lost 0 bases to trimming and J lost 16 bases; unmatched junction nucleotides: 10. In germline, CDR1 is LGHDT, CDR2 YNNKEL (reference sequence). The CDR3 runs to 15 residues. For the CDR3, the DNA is TGTGCCAGCAGCCAAGATGCGGGGCTAGCGGGGGGGCTTTTCTTC. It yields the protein CASSQDAGLAGGLFF.

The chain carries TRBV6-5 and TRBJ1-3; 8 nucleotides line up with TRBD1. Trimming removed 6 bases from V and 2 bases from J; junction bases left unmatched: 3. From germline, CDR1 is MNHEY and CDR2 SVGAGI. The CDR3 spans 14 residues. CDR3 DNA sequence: TGTGCCAGCAGACCCAGGGGGCCTGGAAACACCATATATTTT. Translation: CASRPRGPGNTIYF.

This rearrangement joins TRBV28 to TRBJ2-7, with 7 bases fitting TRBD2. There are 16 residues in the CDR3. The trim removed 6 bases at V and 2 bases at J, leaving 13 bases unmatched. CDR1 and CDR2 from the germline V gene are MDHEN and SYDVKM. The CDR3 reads CASRPFGGGIAYEQYF. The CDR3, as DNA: TGTGCCAGCAGACCCTTCGGGGGAGGGATCGCCTACGAGCAGTACTTC.

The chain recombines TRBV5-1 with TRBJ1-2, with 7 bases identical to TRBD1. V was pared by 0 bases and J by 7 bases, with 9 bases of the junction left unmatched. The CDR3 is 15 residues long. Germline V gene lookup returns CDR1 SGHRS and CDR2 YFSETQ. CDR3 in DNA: TGCGCCAGCAGCTTGGGACAGGGAGGAGGGCTTGGCTACACCTTC. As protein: CASSLGQGGGLGYTF.